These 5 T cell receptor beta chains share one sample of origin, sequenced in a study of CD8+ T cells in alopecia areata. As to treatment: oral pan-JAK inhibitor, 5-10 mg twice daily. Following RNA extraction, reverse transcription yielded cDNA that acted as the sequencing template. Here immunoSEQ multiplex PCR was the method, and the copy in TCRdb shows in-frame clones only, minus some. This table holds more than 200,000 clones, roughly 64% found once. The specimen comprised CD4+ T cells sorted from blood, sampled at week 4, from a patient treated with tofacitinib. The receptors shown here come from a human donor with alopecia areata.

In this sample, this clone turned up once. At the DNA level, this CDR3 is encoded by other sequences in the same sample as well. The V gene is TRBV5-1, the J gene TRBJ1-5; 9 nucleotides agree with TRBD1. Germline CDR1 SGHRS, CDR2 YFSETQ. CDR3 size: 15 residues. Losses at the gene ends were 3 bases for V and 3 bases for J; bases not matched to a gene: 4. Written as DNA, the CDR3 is TGCGCCAGCAGCTCAGGGACAGGGTTCAATCAGCCCCAGCATTTT. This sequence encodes CASSSGTGFNQPQHF.

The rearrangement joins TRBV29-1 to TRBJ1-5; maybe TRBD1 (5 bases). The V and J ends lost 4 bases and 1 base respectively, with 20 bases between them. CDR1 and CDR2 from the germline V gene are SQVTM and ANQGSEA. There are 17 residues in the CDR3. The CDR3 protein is CSVGLGTWGGSNQPQHF. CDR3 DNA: TGCAGCGTTGGGTTGGGCACCTGGGGGGGAAGCAATCAGCCCCAGCATTTT.

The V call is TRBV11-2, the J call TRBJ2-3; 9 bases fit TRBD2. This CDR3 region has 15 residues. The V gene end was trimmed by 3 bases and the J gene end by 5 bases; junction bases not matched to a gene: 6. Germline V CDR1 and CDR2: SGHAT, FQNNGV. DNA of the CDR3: TGTGCCAGCAGCTTCCTGGGACTAGCTCTAGATACGCAGTATTTT. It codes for CASSFLGLALDTQYF.

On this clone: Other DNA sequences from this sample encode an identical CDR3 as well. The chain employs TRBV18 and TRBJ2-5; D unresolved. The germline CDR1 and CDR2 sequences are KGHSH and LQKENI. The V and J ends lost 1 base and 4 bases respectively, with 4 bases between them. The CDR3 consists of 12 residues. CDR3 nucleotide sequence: TGTGCCAGCTCACCACTCCGAGAGACCCAGTACTTC. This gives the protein CASSPLRETQYF.

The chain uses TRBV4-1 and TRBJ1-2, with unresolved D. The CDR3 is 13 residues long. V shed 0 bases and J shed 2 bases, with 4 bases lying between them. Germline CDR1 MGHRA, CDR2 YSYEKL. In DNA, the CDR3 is TGCGCCAGCAGCCAAGAGGGGAACTATGGCTACACCTTC. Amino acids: CASSQEGNYGYTF.